The 15 T cell receptor beta chains presented below share a single source sample, sequenced in a study of T cells in Graves' hyperthyroidism and ophthalmopathy. There were TCR beta CDR3 regions amplified from RNA transcripts. With the HTBI primer set, the TCR CDR3 went through a first round of RT-PCR. TCRdb independently ran MiXCR on the multiplex PCR reads; one entry per CDR3 protein. The table has 650,000 to 750,000 distinct CDR3 sequences, about 14% seen once. The specimen sequenced was blood. The receptors here all came from a woman under 30 with Graves' hyperthyroidism.

The V gene is TRBV4-3, the J gene TRBJ1-1; TRBD1 matches 7 bases. The ends lost 1 base at V and 4 bases at J; junction bases unmatched: 12. Germline CDR1 is LGHNA and CDR2 is YSLEER. The CDR3 is 17 residues long. For the CDR3, the DNA is TGCGCCAGCAGCCAAGTAGGATCGACAGGGCTTTTCACTGAAGCTTTCTTT. Translated: CASSQVGSTGLFTEAFF.

The chain is built from TRBV12-5 and TRBJ2-1; 7 bases are shared with TRBD2. Germline V gene lookup returns CDR1 LGHNT and CDR2 FRNRAP. The CDR3 length is 12 residues. The trim removed 1 base at V and 10 bases at J, leaving 1 base unmatched. CDR3 nucleotides: TGTGCTAGTGGTTTGGCAGCGGGAGAGCAGTTCTTC. Translated, it gives CASGLAAGEQFF.

This clonotype was detected ten times or more. The chain links TRBV7-2 to TRBJ2-5; D is possibly TRBD1 or TRBD2 (5 bases each). Per germline, CDR1 SGHTA and CDR2 FQGNSA. The V gene lost 7 bases and the J gene lost 2 bases, with 17 bases spanning the gap. This CDR3 region has 15 residues. In DNA form, the CDR3 reads TGTGCCAGCACCCCATGGGGGAGAGTACAAGAGACCCAGTACTTC. This codes for CASTPWGRVQETQYF.

The chain joins TRBV9 to TRBJ2-1, with 7 bases lining up with TRBD2. CDR3 length: 15 amino acids. Germline V lookup: CDR1 SGDLS, CDR2 YYNGEE. V lost 1 base, J lost 5 bases, and 6 bases stayed unmatched. The CDR3 nucleotides are TGTGCCAGCAGCGTACTGGGCGGGGGTCACAATGAGCAGTTCTTC. It specifies CASSVLGGGHNEQFF.

The table lists this clonotype with a count of one. The chain is built from TRBV6-1 and TRBJ2-1, with 7 positions matching TRBD2. The DNA end is a closer match to TRBJ2-7, so the J assignment may be wrong. The CDR3 covers 14 residues. Germline CDR1 is MNHNS and CDR2 is SASEGT. The CDR3 spells CASSQRGHYNEQYF. As DNA, the CDR3 is TGTGCCAGCAGTCAGCGGGGCCATTACAATGAGCAGTACTTC.

This clonotype appeared many times. The V gene is TRBV7-9, the J gene TRBJ2-7; 10 bases are shared with TRBD1. The germline CDR1 and CDR2 sequences are SEHNR and FQNEAQ (reference sequence). This CDR3 comprises 15 residues. J gave up 2 bases and V 5 bases, and 6 bases lay outside the gene matches. CDR3 in amino acids: CASSPRTGGTYEQYF. DNA of the CDR3: TGTGCCAGCAGCCCGAGGACAGGGGGGACCTACGAGCAGTACTTC.

This clonotype was observed many times. The chain employs TRBV28 and TRBJ1-2; no definite D call. The V gene lost 6 bases and the J gene lost 4 bases, with 3 bases spanning the gap. CDR3 length: 10 amino acids. CDR1 and CDR2 from the germline V gene are MDHEN and SYDVKM. The CDR3 DNA reads TGTGCCAGCAGCAGCTATGGCTACACCTTC. Translation gives CASSSYGYTF.

The CDR3 nucleotides read TGTGCCAGCAGTTACGACCAGGTCGGGAGGGGGGGTGAGCAGTTCTTC. Translation gives CASSYDQVGRGGEQFF. The chain couples TRBV6-2 or TRBV6-3 to TRBJ2-1; TRBD2 matches at 8 bases. Germline CDR1 and CDR2: MNHEY and SVGEGT. V was pared by 2 bases and J by 9 bases, with 12 bases of the junction left unmatched. The CDR3 spans 16 residues.

The table lists this clonotype with many counts. The rearrangement links TRBV2 to TRBJ1-1; 8 bases line up with TRBD1. The CDR3 consists of 13 residues. V dropped 8 bases and J dropped 4; count of bases not matched to a gene: 6. Germline V gene data show CDR1 as SNHLY and CDR2 as FYNNEI. The CDR3 loop is CASLKQGATEAFF. As DNA, the CDR3 is TGTGCCAGCCTGAAGCAGGGGGCCACTGAAGCTTTCTTT.

Only a few counts were recorded for this clonotype. The chain carries TRBV24-1 and TRBJ1-5, with 7 positions matching TRBD1. Trimming cost V 0 bases and J 5 bases; bases outside gene matches: 0. Germline CDR1 and CDR2: KGHDR and SFDVKD. This CDR3 region has 14 residues. CDR3 sequence (DNA): TGTGCCACCAGTGATTTGACAGGGGATCAGCCCCAGCATTTT. Amino acid sequence: CATSDLTGDQPQHF.

This clonotype occurred many times. CDR3 protein: CASSLDSGAYNEQFF. The CDR3 DNA reads TGTGCCAGCAGCTTGGATAGCGGGGCTTACAATGAGCAGTTCTTC. The chain recombines TRBV7-3 with TRBJ2-1, with 8 bases fitting TRBD2. Germline CDR1 SGHTA, CDR2 FQGTGA. With V trimmed by 3 bases and J by 4 bases, 5 bases remained unmatched. CDR3 length: 15 residues.

The rearrangement uses TRBV24-1 and TRBJ2-2; no firm D call. From germline, CDR1 is KGHDR and CDR2 SFDVKD. The length of the CDR3 is 11 residues. Trimming removed 3 bases at V and 9 bases at J, with 4 bases between. CDR3 DNA sequence: TGTGCCACCAGTGATAAACGGGAGCTGTTTTTT. It is translated as CATSDKRELFF.

This clonotype was counted many times. The rearrangement joins TRBV20-1 to TRBJ2-3, with 9 bases matching TRBD2. V trimming: 6 bases; J trimming: 4 bases; junction bases outside the gene matches: 8. The CDR3 is 14 amino acids. Germline CDR1 is DFQATT and CDR2 is SNEGSKA (reference sequence). CDR3 in amino acids: CSAPPSGKSDTQYF. Written as DNA, the CDR3 is TGCAGTGCGCCACCTAGCGGGAAGTCAGATACGCAGTATTTT.

The chain has TRBV7-9 and TRBJ2-7; the match to TRBD1 covers 11 bases. This CDR3 contains 16 residues. Trimming at V came to 1 base and at J to 2 bases, leaving 4 bases not matched to a gene. Germline CDR1 reads SEHNR; CDR2 reads FQNEAQ (reference sequence). The CDR3 DNA reads as TGTGCCAGCAGCTTAGACCCGGGACAGGGGGCCTACGAGCAGTACTTC. It encodes CASSLDPGQGAYEQYF.

V gene TRBV20-1 combines with J gene TRBJ2-7, with D perhaps being TRBD1 or TRBD2 (6 bases each). Trimming left V 6 bases short and J 2 bases short, with 29 bases between. Germline V gene data show CDR1 as DFQATT and CDR2 as SNEGSKA (reference sequence). This CDR3 spans 18 amino acids. The CDR3 coding sequence is TGCAGTGCACAAAGTCCGGGACACTCGGGGAGGAGTACCTACGAGCAGTACTTC. Translated: CSAQSPGHSGRSTYEQYF.